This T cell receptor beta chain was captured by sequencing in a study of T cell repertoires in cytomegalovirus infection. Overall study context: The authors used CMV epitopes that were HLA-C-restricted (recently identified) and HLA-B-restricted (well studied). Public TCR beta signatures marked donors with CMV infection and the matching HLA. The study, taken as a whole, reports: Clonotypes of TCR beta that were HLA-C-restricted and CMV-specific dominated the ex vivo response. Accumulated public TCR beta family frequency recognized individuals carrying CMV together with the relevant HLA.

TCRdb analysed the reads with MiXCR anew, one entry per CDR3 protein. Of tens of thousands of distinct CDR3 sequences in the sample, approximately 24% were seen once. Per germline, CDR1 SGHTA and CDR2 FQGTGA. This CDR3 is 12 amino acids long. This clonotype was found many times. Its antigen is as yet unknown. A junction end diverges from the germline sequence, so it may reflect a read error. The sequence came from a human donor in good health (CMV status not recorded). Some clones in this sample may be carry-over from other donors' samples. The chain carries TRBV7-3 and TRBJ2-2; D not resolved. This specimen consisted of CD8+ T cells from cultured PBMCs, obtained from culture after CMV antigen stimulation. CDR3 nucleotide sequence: TGTGCCAGCAGCTTGAACAACGGGGAGCTGTTTTTT. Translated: CASSLNNGELFF.